The 10 T cell receptor beta chains in this list originate from one sample, sequenced in a study of blood T cell repertoires in COVID-19. Method: immunoSEQ multiplex PCR; TCRdb's copy keeps in-frame clones and lacks some. The sample yields about 170,000 clones, over 90% seen once. Material: peripheral blood. These receptors originate from a man between 45 and 60 years old with acute or convalescent COVID-19.

The chain employs TRBV5-1 and TRBJ1-6; D not resolved. Germline CDR1 is SGHRS and CDR2 is YFSETQ. This CDR3 is built from 14 residues. Trimming removed 4 bases from V and 5 bases from J, with 10 bases in between. In nucleotides, the CDR3 is TGCGCCAGCAGCATAGACACAAATAATTCACCCCTCCACTTT. The encoded protein is CASSIDTNNSPLHF.

This clone was recorded at least ten times. The genes are TRBV7-9 and TRBJ2-5; D unclear. V was trimmed by 6 bases and J by 2 bases, leaving 13 bases between them. In germline, CDR1 is SEHNR, CDR2 FQNEAQ (reference sequence). CDR3 length: 14 residues. The CDR3 DNA is TGTGCCAGCAGTTCCCCCCAGAAACAAGAGACCCAGTACTTC. It encodes CASSSPQKQETQYF.

This chain links TRBV18 with TRBJ2-5; tentative D call: TRBD1 (5 bases). The CDR3 extends over 17 amino acids. The germline gives CDR1 KGHSH, CDR2 LQKENI. V lost 0 bases and J 2 bases, leaving 16 bases between the germline ends. The chain's CDR3 is CASSPPSGRATQETQYF. The CDR3 region has the DNA TGTGCCAGCTCACCACCGTCGGGCAGGGCAACGCAAGAGACCCAGTACTTC.

The chain joins TRBV4-1 to TRBJ1-2; D perhaps matches TRBD1 (5 bases). V lost 2 bases to trimming and J lost 6 bases, with 19 bases between them. The CDR3 covers 16 residues. Germline V gene lookup returns CDR1 MGHRA and CDR2 YSYEKL. CDR3 coding DNA: TGCGCCAGCAGCCAAATTCCGGGACGTGCGGGGGATGGCTACACCTTC. Protein product: CASSQIPGRAGDGYTF.

There are a few counts of this clone. The chain's CDR3 is CASSPQLDRNTEAFF. The CDR3 DNA sequence: TGCGCCAGCAGCCCCCAATTAGACAGGAACACTGAAGCTTTCTTT. This chain joins TRBV5-1 and TRBJ1-1; tentative D call: TRBD1 (5 bases). Germline V gene data show CDR1 as SGHRS and CDR2 as YFSETQ. Deletions cut 4 bases from V and 1 base from J, with 14 bases between. The CDR3 runs to 15 residues.

This clone appeared a single time. DNA of the CDR3: TGTGCCAGCAGTTTGAGAGGGAATGGCTACAATGAGCAGTTCTTC. Translated: CASSLRGNGYNEQFF. The chain couples TRBV27 to TRBJ2-1, with D possibly TRBD2 on 5 matching bases. Germline V CDR1 and CDR2: MNHEY, SMNVEV (reference sequence). V was cut by 3 bases and J by 3 bases, with 12 bases left in between. The CDR3 has 15 residues.

This chain links TRBV7-9 with TRBJ2-7; 9 positions match TRBD1. The CDR3 sequence is 15 residues long. The V segment lost 3 bases and the J segment 3 bases; nucleotides outside the gene matches: 6. Germline CDR1 and CDR2: SEHNR and FQNEAQ (reference sequence). In DNA, the CDR3 is TGTGCCAGCAGCTTGTCGGGACAGGGTAGCTACGAGCAGTACTTC. This sequence encodes CASSLSGQGSYEQYF.

This clone showed up just a few times. CDR3 sequence reads: CASSLVGGRDRVSYEQYF. CDR3 DNA sequence: TGTGCCAGCAGCTTAGTGGGAGGACGCGACAGGGTTTCCTACGAGCAGTACTTC. The chain links TRBV7-9 to TRBJ2-7, with a tentative D call TRBD1 (7 bases). The ends were cut back, 1 base at V and 1 base at J, with 20 bases in the middle. Germline CDR1 reads SEHNR; CDR2 reads FQNEAQ (reference sequence). The CDR3 runs to 18 residues.

The gene calls are TRBV27 and TRBJ2-4, with TRBD2 matching over 7 bases. This CDR3 is 15 amino acids long. In germline, CDR1 is MNHEY, CDR2 SMNVEV (reference sequence). The junction had 4 bases not matched to a gene; V was cut back by 5 bases and J by 0 bases. CDR3 DNA sequence: TGTGCCAGCAGTCCGTCGGGGGGAGCCAAAAACATTCAGTACTTC. Translating gives CASSPSGGAKNIQYF.

The chain links TRBV27 to TRBJ2-1, with D perhaps TRBD1 (5 bases). This CDR3 has 14 amino acids. Germline values: CDR1 MNHEY, CDR2 SMNVEV (reference sequence). Between the trimmed V and J ends, which lost 3 bases and 7 bases, there was a span of 13 bases. CDR3 DNA sequence: TGTGCCAGCAGTTTCCCAGGGTTGGCGAATGAGCAGTTCTTC. Its translation: CASSFPGLANEQFF.